These 16 T cell receptor beta chains share one sample of origin, sequenced in a study of shared clonotypes between healthy human individuals. The assay was immunoSEQ multiplex PCR, and TCRdb's table has in-frame clones only and misses some. Of over a million clones detected, approximately 78% appear once; the ten largest clones hold 0.61%. The specimen was memory CD4+ T cells from PBMCs. The sample's subset: CD45RA-negative fraction. The origin of the receptors is a man between 18 and 35 years old in good health. Some clones in this sample may be carry-over from other donors' samples.

The DNA of the CDR3 is TGTGCCAGCAGCTTAGGGACTAGCGGGAGGGACGAGCAGTACTTC. Residues: CASSLGTSGRDEQYF. J is TRBJ2-7 and V is TRBV11-3; 15 nucleotides align to TRBD2. The junction had 0 bases not matched to a gene; V was cut back by 1 base and J by 5 bases. This CDR3 is built from 15 residues. From germline, CDR1 is SGHNT and CDR2 YENEEA.

V usage is TRBV27 and J usage is TRBJ2-7; D call uncertain. Trimming removed 4 bases from V and 0 bases from J, with 13 bases in between. CDR3 length: 15 residues. Germline CDR1 reads MNHEY; CDR2 reads SMNVEV (reference sequence). The CDR3 loop reads CASSSYLASSYEQYF. The CDR3 DNA reads TGTGCCAGCAGTTCCTATCTGGCTAGCTCCTACGAGCAGTACTTC.

The chain carries TRBV12-5 and TRBJ1-5; D is perhaps TRBD1 (5 bases). V shed 7 bases and J shed 3 bases, with 13 bases lying between them. The length of the CDR3 is 14 residues. Germline V gene lookup returns CDR1 LGHNT and CDR2 FRNRAP. The CDR3 reads CASAPGGNNQPQHF. The CDR3 nucleotides read TGTGCTAGTGCCCCGGGGGGAAACAATCAGCCCCAGCATTTT.

This clone was counted only a few times. The J gene is TRBJ2-7, the V gene TRBV10-2; possibly TRBD1 for D (6 bases). The CDR3 contains 17 residues. The ends were cut back, 8 bases at V and 2 bases at J, with 25 bases in the middle. CDR1 WSHSY and CDR2 SAAADI come from the germline V gene. This CDR3 reads CASWGKRDGTLTYEQYF. CDR3 nucleotide sequence: TGCGCCAGCTGGGGCAAACGGGATGGGACACTGACCTACGAGCAGTACTTC.

The chain recombines TRBV5-4 with TRBJ2-7; D is ambiguous. V shed 0 bases and J shed 5 bases, with 18 bases lying between them. The CDR3 sequence is 16 residues long. The germline V gene encodes CDR1 SGHNT and CDR2 YYREEE (reference sequence). The CDR3 reads CASSLVSGGSLDEQYF. In nucleotides, the CDR3 is TGTGCCAGCAGCTTGGTTTCTGGTGGATCTCTGGACGAGCAGTACTTC.

In this sample, this clone turned up many times. The rearrangement links TRBV5-6 to TRBJ1-1; no clear D. This CDR3 contains 14 residues. Per the germline V gene, CDR1 is SGHDT and CDR2 is YYEEEE. V gave up 2 bases and J gave up 1 base, with 9 bases separating them. The DNA for the CDR3 is TGTGCCAGCAGCTTTTGGCGATCGAACACTGAAGCTTTCTTT. This translates into CASSFWRSNTEAFF.

This chain joins TRBV19 and TRBJ1-4, with D perhaps matching TRBD1 (5 bases). Trimming removed 9 bases at V and 0 bases at J, with 20 bases between. This CDR3 is 17 amino acids long. Germline V gives CDR1 LNHDA, CDR2 SQIVND (reference sequence). CDR3 sequence (DNA): TGTGCCAGCAACATCGGGCCTAAAGGGGCAACTAATGAAAAACTGTTTTTT. This gives the protein CASNIGPKGATNEKLFF.

This clone was observed a few times. This rearrangement joins TRBV10-1 to TRBJ2-2; no clear D gene. V lost 9 bases, J lost 8 bases, and 13 bases lay in between. The CDR3 is made up of 12 amino acids. In germline, CDR1 is WNHNN, CDR2 SYGVQD (reference sequence). CDR3 in DNA: TGCGCCAGTCGGCCCGATGCGGGGGAGCTGTTTTTT. This encodes CASRPDAGELFF.

This clone was recorded a few times. The chain recombines TRBV5-8 with TRBJ1-5; D is unclear. The germline gives CDR1 SGHTS, CDR2 YDEGEE. The CDR3 spans 14 residues. V was shortened by 2 bases and J by 6 bases, with 12 bases between the two germline ends. CDR3 coding DNA: TGTGCCAGCAGCTTATGGAGGAACGGTCAGCCCCAGCATTTT. It yields the protein CASSLWRNGQPQHF.

The CDR3 nucleotides read TGTGCAAGTCGCTTAGCGTGGGAGAAAGACACCGGGGAGCTGTTTTTT. Amino acid sequence: CASRLAWEKDTGELFF. The genes are TRBV12-2 and TRBJ2-2; whether TRBD2, the table's D call, matches the DNA was not checked. TRBV12-2 is shown as a pseudogene. The CDR3 totals 16 residues.

This clone was detected ten times or more. The chain is built from TRBV15 and TRBJ2-2; no definite D call. Trimming removed 1 base from V and 7 bases from J, with 7 bases in between. The germline CDR1 and CDR2 sequences are LNHNV and YYDKDF (reference sequence). This CDR3 region has 13 residues. CDR3 DNA sequence: TGTGCCACCAGCAGAGGAGGTTTCGGGGAGCTGTTTTTT. It yields the protein CATSRGGFGELFF.

The chain uses TRBV4-1 and TRBJ1-2; 9 nucleotides agree with TRBD1. J gave up 4 bases and V 4 bases, and 16 bases lay outside the gene matches. Germline V gene lookup returns CDR1 MGHRA and CDR2 YSYEKL. CDR3 size: 18 residues. This CDR3 reads CASSPGAVPGQGVYGYTF. The CDR3 coding sequence is TGCGCCAGCAGCCCTGGTGCCGTCCCGGGACAGGGAGTCTATGGCTACACCTTC.

This clone turned up a few times. This specimen includes other DNA sequences encoding the same CDR3. The chain links TRBV28 to TRBJ1-5; TRBD1 matches 7 bases. The CDR3 has 14 amino acids. Germline CDR1 MDHEN, CDR2 SYDVKM. Trimming took 2 bases from V and 4 from J; bases not matched to a gene: 2. The DNA for the CDR3 is TGTGCCAGCAGTTTAGGCAGGGGGAATCAGCCCCAGCATTTT. Amino acid sequence: CASSLGRGNQPQHF. Full variable domain (missing parts from reference TRBV28 and TRBJ1-5): DVKVTQSSRYLVKRTGEKVFLECVQDMDHENMFWYRQDPGLGLRLIYFSYDVKMKEKGDIPEGYSVSREKKERFSLILESASTNQTSMYLCASSLGRGNQPQHFGDGTRLSIL.

The J gene is TRBJ1-5, the V gene TRBV6-1; a weak D match, TRBD1 (6 bases). This CDR3 region has 15 residues. Trimming left V 2 bases short and J 6 bases short, with 14 bases between. Germline CDR1 reads MNHNS; CDR2 reads SASEGT. CDR3 protein: CASSETWGGGQPQHF. CDR3 nucleotides: TGTGCCAGCAGTGAAACTTGGGGGGGCGGTCAGCCCCAGCATTTT.

The rearrangement uses TRBV14 and TRBJ1-3; D ambiguous. This CDR3 is 14 amino acids long. The germline V gene encodes CDR1 SGHDN and CDR2 FVKESK. Deletions cut 4 bases from V and 0 bases from J, with 7 bases between. In DNA form, the CDR3 reads TGTGCCAGCAGCCCCGCCCGCTCTGGAAACACCATATATTTT. It is translated as CASSPARSGNTIYF.

As to this clone: The identical CDR3 is also encoded by other nucleotide sequences in the sample. V gene TRBV7-3 combines with J gene TRBJ2-3; 11 bases align to TRBD2. The CDR3 is 16 residues long. Trimming took 4 bases from V and 5 from J; bases not matched to a gene: 8. Germline-derived CDR1 and CDR2 are SGHTA and FQGTGA. In nucleotides, the CDR3 is TGTGCCAGCAGCTCAATAGCGGGAGGGCCGGGAGATACGCAGTATTTT. It specifies CASSSIAGGPGDTQYF.